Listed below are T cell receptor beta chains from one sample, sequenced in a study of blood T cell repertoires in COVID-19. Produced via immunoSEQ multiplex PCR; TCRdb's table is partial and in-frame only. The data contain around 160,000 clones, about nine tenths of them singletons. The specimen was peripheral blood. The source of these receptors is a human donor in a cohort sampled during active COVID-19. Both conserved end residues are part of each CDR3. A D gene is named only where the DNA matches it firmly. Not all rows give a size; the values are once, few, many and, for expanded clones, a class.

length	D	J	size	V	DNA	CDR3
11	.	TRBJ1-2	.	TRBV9	TGTGCCAGCTCCAGGAACCTTGGCTACACCTTC	CASSRNLGYTF
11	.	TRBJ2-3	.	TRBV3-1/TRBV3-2	TGTGCCAGCAGCCCGGGGCGGGGAACGTATTTT	CASSPGRGTYF
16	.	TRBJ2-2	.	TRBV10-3	TGTGCCATCAGAGAGAGCGTGGCGGCCGACACCGGGGAGCTGTTTTTT	CAIRESVAADTGELFF
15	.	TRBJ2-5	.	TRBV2	TGTGCCAGCAAAACCAGGGCAGGGATGGAAGAGACCCAGTACTTC	CASKTRAGMEETQYF
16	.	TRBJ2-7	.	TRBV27	TGTGCCAGCAGTTTATCGGGCGGGCTAAGCTCCTACGAGCAGTACTTC	CASSLSGGLSSYEQYF
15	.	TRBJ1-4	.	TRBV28	TGTGCCAGCGGATCTACGGGGACTCTAAATGAAAAACTGTTTTTT	CASGSTGTLNEKLFF
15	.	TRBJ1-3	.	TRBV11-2	TGTGCCAGCAGCTTAGATACAATCTCTGGAAACACCATATATTTT	CASSLDTISGNTIYF
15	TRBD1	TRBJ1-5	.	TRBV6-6	TGTGCCAGCAGCCCGGGGACAGGGAGTGATCAGCCCCAGCATTTT	CASSPGTGSDQPQHF
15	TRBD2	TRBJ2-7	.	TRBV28	TGTGCCAGCAGCTTAGCGGGGAATGCCTGGTACGAGCAGTACTTC	CASSLAGNAWYEQYF
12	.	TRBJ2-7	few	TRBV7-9	TGTGCCAGCAGCTTACAGGGCTACGAGCAGTACTTC	CASSLQGYEQYF
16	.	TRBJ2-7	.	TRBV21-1	TGTGCCAGCAGCAAAGATCGGCAGGGCCGTTGTACTGAGCAGTACTTC	CASSKDRQGRCTEQYF
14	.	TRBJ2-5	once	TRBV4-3	TGCGCCAGCAGCCAAGGACAGGTCAAAGAGACCCAGTACTTC	CASSQGQVKETQYF
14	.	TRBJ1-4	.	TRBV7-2	TGTGCCAGCAGCCGGACAGCAACTAATGAAAAACTGTTTTTT	CASSRTATNEKLFF
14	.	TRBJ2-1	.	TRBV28	TGTGCCAGCAGTTTACGGGATCTCTACAATGAGCAGTTCTTC	CASSLRDLYNEQFF
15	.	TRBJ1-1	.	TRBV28	TGTGCCAGCAGTTTATTGCCCCCGCAGACTAGTGAAGCTTTCTTT	CASSLLPPQTSEAFF
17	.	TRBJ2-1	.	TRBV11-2	TGTGCCAGCAGCCTTTATCCGTTACCCGCTACTACAAATGAGCAGTTCTTC	CASSLYPLPATTNEQFF
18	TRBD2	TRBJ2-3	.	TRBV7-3	TGTGCCAGCAGCGCCAGGACGAGACTAGCGGGAGGGTCAGATACGCAGTATTTT	CASSARTRLAGGSDTQYF
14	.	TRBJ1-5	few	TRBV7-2	TGTGCCAGCAGCTTAGCGGGCCTTGATCAGCCCCAGCATTTT	CASSLAGLDQPQHF
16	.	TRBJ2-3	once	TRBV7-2	TGTGCCAGCAGCAAAGGGGCCCTAGTAGGCACAGATACGCAGTATTTT	CASSKGALVGTDTQYF
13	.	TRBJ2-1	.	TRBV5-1	TGCGCCAGCAGCTTGGCCCCTTACAATGAGCAGTTCTTC	CASSLAPYNEQFF
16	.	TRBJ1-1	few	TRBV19	TGTGCCAGTAGTACTCTTAGCAGGGGAATGAACACTGAAGCTTTCTTT	CASSTLSRGMNTEAFF
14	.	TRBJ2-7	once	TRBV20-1	TGCAGTGCTAGTAGGTCAGGGGACTACTACGAGCAGTACTTC	CSASRSGDYYEQYF
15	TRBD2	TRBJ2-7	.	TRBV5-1	TGCGCCAGCAAGCAGGGACTAGCGTCCGCCTACGAGCAGTACTTC	CASKQGLASAYEQYF
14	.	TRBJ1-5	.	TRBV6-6	TGTGCCAGCAGTTACGGACAGTTCAATCAGCCCCAGCATTTT	CASSYGQFNQPQHF
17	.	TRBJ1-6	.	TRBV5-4	TGTGCCAGCAGCCCATCAACAGGGAGCTCCTATAATTCACCCCTCCACTTT	CASSPSTGSSYNSPLHF
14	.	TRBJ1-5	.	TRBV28	TGTGCCAGCAGCGACACGTATAGCAATCAGCCCCAGCATTTT	CASSDTYSNQPQHF
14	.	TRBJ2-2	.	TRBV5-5	TGTGCCAGCAGCTTGCTTGGCCGTACCGGGGAGCTGTTTTTT	CASSLLGRTGELFF
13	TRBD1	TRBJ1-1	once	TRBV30	TGTGCCCAGGGACAGAGAATTAACACTGAAGCTTTCTTT	CAQGQRINTEAFF
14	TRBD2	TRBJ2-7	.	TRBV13	TGTGCCAGCAGGGACAACATAGCGGGAGGGGAGCAGTACTTC	CASRDNIAGGEQYF
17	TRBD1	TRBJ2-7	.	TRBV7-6	TGTGCCAGCAGCCTGAAGATCCGGGACAGGGTGTCGTACGAGCAGTACTTC	CASSLKIRDRVSYEQYF
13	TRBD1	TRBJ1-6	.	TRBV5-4	TGTGCCAGCAGTCCGGACAGGGAGTCACCCCTCCACTTT	CASSPDRESPLHF
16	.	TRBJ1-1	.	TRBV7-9	TGTGCCAGCATCTCAACCTTCGGGGAGGGGAACACTGAAGCTTTCTTT	CASISTFGEGNTEAFF